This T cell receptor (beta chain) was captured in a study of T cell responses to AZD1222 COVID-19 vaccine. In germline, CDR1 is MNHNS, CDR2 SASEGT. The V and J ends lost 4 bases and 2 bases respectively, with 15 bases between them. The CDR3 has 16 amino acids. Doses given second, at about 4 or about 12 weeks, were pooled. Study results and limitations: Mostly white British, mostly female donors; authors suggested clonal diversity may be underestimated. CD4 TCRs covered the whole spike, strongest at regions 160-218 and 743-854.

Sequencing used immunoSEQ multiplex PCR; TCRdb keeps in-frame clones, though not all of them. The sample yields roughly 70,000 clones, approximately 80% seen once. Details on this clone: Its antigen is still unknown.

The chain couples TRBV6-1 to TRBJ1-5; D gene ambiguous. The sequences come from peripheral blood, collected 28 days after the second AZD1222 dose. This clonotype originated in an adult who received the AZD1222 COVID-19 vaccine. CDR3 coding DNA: TGTGCCAGCAGTGTCCCCGATGGGAGAGGCAATCAGCCCCAGCATTTT. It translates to CASSVPDGRGNQPQHF.